This T cell receptor beta chain was captured by sequencing in a study of cytomegalovirus exposure and HLA in healthy donors. Turning to the study itself: Most donors, more than 80% of 398 genotyped, fell in the Caucasian-associated ancestry cluster.

The PCR ran on 60 Vbeta and 13 Jbeta primers. Repertoires were generated with immunoSEQ multiplex PCR, while TCRdb's copy carries only in-frame clones and drops some. Seen here are around 140,000 clones, 70% to 85% observed once, and the top ten hold around 4%. Germline V CDR1 and CDR2: MNHEY, SMNVEV (reference sequence). V dropped 6 bases and J dropped 5; count of bases not matched to a gene: 9. The length of the CDR3 is 14 residues. The TCR originated in a male donor in good health and CMV-seropositive. Sequencing was performed on PBMCs. This sequence joins TRBV27 and TRBJ1-2; 7 bases are shared with TRBD1. The CDR3 protein is CASSPEGAGYGYTF. CDR3 nucleotides: TGTGCCAGCAGCCCCGAGGGGGCAGGGTATGGCTACACCTTC.